This TCR beta chain was profiled in a study of T-cell reconstitution after alpha-beta-depleted transplantation in children. Germline assignment: CDR1 SGHVS and CDR2 FNYEAQ. The CDR3 spans 15 residues. V was shortened by 4 bases and J by 6 bases, with 16 bases between the two germline ends. This clonotype came up a few times. Preparation of the TCRbeta library was carried out with unique molecular identifiers. A single record per CDR3 protein comes from TCRdb applying MiXCR to the PCR reads. The data contain around 400,000 distinct CDR3 sequences, approximately 11% of them singletons. Sequences were derived from PBMCs from the stem cell graft donor, sampled from the stem cell graft. This chain uses TRBV7-6 with TRBJ1-5; D possibly corresponds to TRBD1 (5 bases). This receptor was obtained from a human donor who donated a stem cell graft to a child with acute myeloid leukemia. The CDR3 loop is CASSSGTGKGQPQHF. CDR3 sequence (DNA): TGTGCCAGCAGCTCGGGGACGGGGAAGGGTCAGCCCCAGCATTTT.